The clone carrying this TCR beta chain was seen repeatedly, ten times or more. The antigen is undetermined. Germline CDR1 is LGHNT and CDR2 is FRNRAP. V was pared by 5 bases and J by 11 bases, with 14 bases of the junction left unmatched. This CDR3 region has 14 residues. This sample stems from a study of Graves' ophthalmopathy and Graves' hyperthyroidism. Whole-study results and caveats: Separation of ophthalmopathy from stable hyperthyroidism was achieved by a 13-signature model, at about 90% sensitivity and approximately 81% specificity.

Investigators amplified TCR beta CDR3 regions from RNA transcripts. An opening RT-PCR round employed HTBI primers and preceded a second-round multiplex PCR. One entry per CDR3 protein, called by TCRdb with MiXCR from the multiplex PCR reads. This table has over 450,000 distinct CDR3 sequences, around 15% appearing once. The sample consisted of blood. This receptor was taken from a woman in her twenties or thirties with Graves' ophthalmopathy. This sequence joins TRBV12-5 and TRBJ1-2, with 7 bases matching TRBD1. The CDR3 bases are TGTGCTAGTGGTAGCCCTATTGACAGGGTGATTTACACCTTC. Protein: CASGSPIDRVIYTF.